The rows below give T cell receptor beta chains drawn from one sample of a study of blood T cell repertoires in COVID-19. Repertoires were generated with immunoSEQ multiplex PCR, while TCRdb's copy carries only in-frame clones and drops some. The table has 50,000 to 65,000 clones, approximately 87% seen once. The sample consisted of peripheral blood. These receptor sequences come from a human donor in a cohort sampled during active COVID-19. CDR3s include the opening cysteine and the closing phenylalanine or tryptophan. The order of the fields is J gene, V gene, CDR3 protein.

j_call: TRBJ2-5
v_call: TRBV9
cdr3_aa: CASGSGEETQYF

j_call: TRBJ2-7
v_call: TRBV12-5
cdr3_aa: CASGSMPGWEQYF

j_call: TRBJ1-1
v_call: TRBV4-3
cdr3_aa: CASSHRGGGKTEAFF

j_call: TRBJ2-1
v_call: TRBV27
cdr3_aa: CASSPGTGGLGQFF

j_call: TRBJ2-6
v_call: TRBV6-1
cdr3_aa: CASSVLADGSGANVLTF

j_call: TRBJ1-2
v_call: TRBV9
cdr3_aa: CASSADLAWETRILNGYTF

j_call: TRBJ2-3
v_call: TRBV5-1
cdr3_aa: CASSDPGKTDTQYF

j_call: TRBJ1-3
v_call: TRBV30
cdr3_aa: CAWTPPHSVSGNTIYF

j_call: TRBJ1-2
v_call: TRBV2
cdr3_aa: CASSDLGQGLRGYTF

j_call: TRBJ2-7
v_call: TRBV4-3
cdr3_aa: CASSQAAGFDGEQYF

j_call: TRBJ1-1
v_call: TRBV5-1
cdr3_aa: CASSLAVNTEAFF

j_call: TRBJ2-3
v_call: TRBV28
cdr3_aa: CASSFRGRSTDTQYF

j_call: TRBJ2-7
v_call: TRBV4-3
cdr3_aa: CASSQGRGRGSEQYF

j_call: TRBJ2-5
v_call: TRBV4-3
cdr3_aa: CASSAHLGQGGETQYF

j_call: TRBJ2-2
v_call: TRBV12-3/TRBV12-4
cdr3_aa: CATSDDTGELFF

j_call: TRBJ1-5
v_call: TRBV13
cdr3_aa: CASSLGQGSQPQHF

j_call: TRBJ2-7
v_call: TRBV9
cdr3_aa: CASSVGGTSDTYEQYF

j_call: TRBJ1-1
v_call: TRBV29-1
cdr3_aa: CSVVGGGWTEAFF

j_call: TRBJ1-1
v_call: TRBV5-1
cdr3_aa: CASRGPTEAFF

j_call: TRBJ1-2
v_call: TRBV19
cdr3_aa: CASSSLTDRGYGYTF

j_call: TRBJ1-2
v_call: TRBV7-9
cdr3_aa: CASSVGIGAHYGYTF

j_call: TRBJ1-6
v_call: TRBV5-4
cdr3_aa: CASSSGTGNSPLHF

j_call: TRBJ2-2
v_call: TRBV12-3/TRBV12-4
cdr3_aa: CASSQGSGELFF

j_call: TRBJ2-7
v_call: TRBV3-1/TRBV3-2
cdr3_aa: CASSLGLAELYEQYF

j_call: TRBJ2-1
v_call: TRBV4-2
cdr3_aa: CASSQDGSSQFF

j_call: TRBJ1-1
v_call: TRBV30
cdr3_aa: CAWIHTAEEAFF

j_call: TRBJ2-5
v_call: TRBV2
cdr3_aa: CASSGGQGKETQYF

j_call: TRBJ2-7
v_call: TRBV6-5
cdr3_aa: CASSSSGLAAYEQYF

j_call: TRBJ2-5
v_call: TRBV5-6
cdr3_aa: CASSLRTALETQYF

j_call: TRBJ1-1
v_call: TRBV4-2
cdr3_aa: CASSLSRNTEAFF

j_call: TRBJ2-5
v_call: TRBV18
cdr3_aa: CASSPRQGKQETQYF

j_call: TRBJ2-7
v_call: TRBV10-3
cdr3_aa: CAISDPGGNKGNEQYF

j_call: TRBJ1-1
v_call: TRBV7-9
cdr3_aa: CASSLGVTGVNLEAFF

j_call: TRBJ2-7
v_call: TRBV19
cdr3_aa: CASRSWGGSSYEQYF

j_call: TRBJ1-6
v_call: TRBV3-1/TRBV3-2
cdr3_aa: CASSLDRVSPLHF

j_call: TRBJ2-7
v_call: TRBV15
cdr3_aa: CATSRGGSSYEQYF

j_call: TRBJ2-4
v_call: TRBV19
cdr3_aa: CASSMRFRPGGIQYF

j_call: TRBJ1-2
v_call: TRBV30
cdr3_aa: CAWSAEANYGYTF

j_call: TRBJ2-3
v_call: TRBV12-3/TRBV12-4
cdr3_aa: CASSRQTDTQYF

j_call: TRBJ1-5
v_call: TRBV5-1
cdr3_aa: CASSFGGQVNQPQHF

j_call: TRBJ2-1
v_call: TRBV11-2
cdr3_aa: CASSYLSSGVGDEQFF

j_call: TRBJ1-5
v_call: TRBV18
cdr3_aa: CASSPTGDNQPQHF

j_call: TRBJ1-3
v_call: TRBV4-1
cdr3_aa: CASSQVYSGNTIYF

j_call: TRBJ1-2
v_call: TRBV3-1/TRBV3-2
cdr3_aa: CASSQGATSGYTF

j_call: TRBJ2-3
v_call: TRBV7-2
cdr3_aa: CASSRQAPSGTDTQYF

j_call: TRBJ2-7
v_call: TRBV27
cdr3_aa: CASKTAYEQYF

j_call: TRBJ1-2
v_call: TRBV6-5
cdr3_aa: CASSYSTAAGGYGYTF

j_call: TRBJ2-3
v_call: TRBV6-6
cdr3_aa: CASSYSGHLGPYF

j_call: TRBJ2-7
v_call: TRBV5-1
cdr3_aa: CASRNAPGQFPYEQYF

j_call: TRBJ2-7
v_call: TRBV4-1
cdr3_aa: CASSRGIDRRSYEQYF

j_call: TRBJ2-1
v_call: TRBV27
cdr3_aa: CASSWSLAGFNNEQFF

j_call: TRBJ2-3
v_call: TRBV27
cdr3_aa: CASRDPLARRTDTQYF

j_call: TRBJ1-1
v_call: TRBV6-5
cdr3_aa: CASSHQTGEVTEAFF

j_call: TRBJ2-1
v_call: TRBV4-3
cdr3_aa: CASSQGGWSYNEQFF

j_call: TRBJ2-1
v_call: TRBV20-1
cdr3_aa: CSASRAAMSNEQFF

j_call: TRBJ2-5
v_call: TRBV7-8
cdr3_aa: CASSLRGYETQYF

j_call: TRBJ2-7
v_call: TRBV2
cdr3_aa: CASSVGVMNEQYF

j_call: TRBJ2-7
v_call: TRBV9
cdr3_aa: CASSAGTGRYEQYF

j_call: TRBJ1-2
v_call: TRBV6-5
cdr3_aa: CASSYYQAYGYTF